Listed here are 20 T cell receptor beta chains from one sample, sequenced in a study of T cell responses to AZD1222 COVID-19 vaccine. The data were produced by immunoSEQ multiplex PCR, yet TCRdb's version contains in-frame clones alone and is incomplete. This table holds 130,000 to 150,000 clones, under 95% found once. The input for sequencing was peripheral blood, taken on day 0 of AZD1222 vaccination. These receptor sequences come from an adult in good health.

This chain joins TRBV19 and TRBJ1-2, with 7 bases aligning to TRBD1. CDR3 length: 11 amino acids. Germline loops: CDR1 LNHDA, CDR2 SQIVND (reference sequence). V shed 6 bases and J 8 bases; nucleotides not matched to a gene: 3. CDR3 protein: CASRQGYGYTF. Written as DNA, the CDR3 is TGTGCCAGTAGACAGGGGTACGGCTACACCTTC.

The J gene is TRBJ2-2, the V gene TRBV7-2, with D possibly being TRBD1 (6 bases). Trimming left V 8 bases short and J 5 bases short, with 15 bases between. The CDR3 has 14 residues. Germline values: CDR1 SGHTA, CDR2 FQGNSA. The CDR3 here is CASLRGARTGELFF. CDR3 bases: TGTGCCAGCCTCAGGGGCGCGAGGACCGGGGAGCTGTTTTTT.

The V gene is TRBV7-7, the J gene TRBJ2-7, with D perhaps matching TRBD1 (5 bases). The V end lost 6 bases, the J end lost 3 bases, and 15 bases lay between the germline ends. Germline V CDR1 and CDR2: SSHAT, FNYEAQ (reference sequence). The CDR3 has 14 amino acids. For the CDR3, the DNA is TGTGCCAGCAGTCCAGGGCCCCATAACTACGAGCAGTACTTC. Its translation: CASSPGPHNYEQYF.

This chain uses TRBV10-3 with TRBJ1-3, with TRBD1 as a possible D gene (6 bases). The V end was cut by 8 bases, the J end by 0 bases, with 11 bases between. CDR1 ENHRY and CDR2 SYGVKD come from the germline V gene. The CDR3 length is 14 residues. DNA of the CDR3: TGTGCCATCGCGGACAGTTTCTCTGGAAACACCATATATTTT. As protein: CAIADSFSGNTIYF.

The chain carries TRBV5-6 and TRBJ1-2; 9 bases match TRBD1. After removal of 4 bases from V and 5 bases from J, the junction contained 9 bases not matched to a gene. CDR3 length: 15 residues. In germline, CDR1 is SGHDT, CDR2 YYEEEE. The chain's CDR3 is CASSPIVDRGYGYTF. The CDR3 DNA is TGTGCCAGCAGCCCGATCGTCGACAGGGGGTATGGCTACACCTTC.

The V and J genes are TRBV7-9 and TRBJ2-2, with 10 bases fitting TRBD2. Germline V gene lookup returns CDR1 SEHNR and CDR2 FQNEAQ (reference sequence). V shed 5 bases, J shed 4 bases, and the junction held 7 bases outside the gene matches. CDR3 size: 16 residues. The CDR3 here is CASSLMLAGATGELFF. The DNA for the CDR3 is TGTGCCAGCAGCCTCATGCTAGCGGGAGCCACCGGGGAGCTGTTTTTT.

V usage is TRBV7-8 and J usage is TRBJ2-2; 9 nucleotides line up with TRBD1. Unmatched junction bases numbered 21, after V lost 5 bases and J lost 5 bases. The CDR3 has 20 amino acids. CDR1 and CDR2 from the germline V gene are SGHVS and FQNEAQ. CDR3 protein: CASSRFGGTGLFGGTGELFF. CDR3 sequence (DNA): TGTGCCAGCAGCCGTTTTGGCGGGACAGGGCTATTCGGGGGAACCGGGGAGCTGTTTTTT.

CDR3 coding DNA: TGTGCCACCAGTGATTCAAGCGTGGGAGGCCGCAGGGAGCAGTACTTC. Its translation: CATSDSSVGGRREQYF. V usage is TRBV24-1 and J usage is TRBJ2-7; a possible D gene is TRBD2 (6 bases). The germline V gene encodes CDR1 KGHDR and CDR2 SFDVKD. Trimming cost V 2 bases and J 7 bases, with 20 bases left between them. There are 16 residues in the CDR3.

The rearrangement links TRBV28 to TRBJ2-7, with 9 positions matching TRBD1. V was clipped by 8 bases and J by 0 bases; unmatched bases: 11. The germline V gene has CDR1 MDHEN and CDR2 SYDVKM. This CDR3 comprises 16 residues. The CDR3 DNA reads TGTGCCAGCCCCCCGGGACAGGGCCAGGGCTCCTACGAGCAGTACTTC. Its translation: CASPPGQGQGSYEQYF.

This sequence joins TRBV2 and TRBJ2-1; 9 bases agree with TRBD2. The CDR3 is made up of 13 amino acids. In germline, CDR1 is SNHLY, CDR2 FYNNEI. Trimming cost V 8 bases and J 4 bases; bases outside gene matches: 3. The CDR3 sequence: CASQRGDYNEQFF. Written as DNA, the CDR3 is TGTGCCAGCCAGCGGGGGGATTACAATGAGCAGTTCTTC.

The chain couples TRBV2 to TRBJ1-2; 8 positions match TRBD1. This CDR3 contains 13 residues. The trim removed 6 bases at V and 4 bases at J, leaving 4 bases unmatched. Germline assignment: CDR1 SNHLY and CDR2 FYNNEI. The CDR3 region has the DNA TGTGCCAGCAGAGTGGGACAGGTCTATGGCTACACCTTC. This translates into CASRVGQVYGYTF.

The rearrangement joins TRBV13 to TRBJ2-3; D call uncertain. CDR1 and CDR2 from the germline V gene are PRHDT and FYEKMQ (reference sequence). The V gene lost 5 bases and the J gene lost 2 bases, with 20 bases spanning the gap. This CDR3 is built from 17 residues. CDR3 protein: CASSPSGESEPTDTQYF. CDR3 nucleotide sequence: TGTGCCAGCAGCCCTAGTGGGGAATCAGAACCCACAGATACGCAGTATTTT.

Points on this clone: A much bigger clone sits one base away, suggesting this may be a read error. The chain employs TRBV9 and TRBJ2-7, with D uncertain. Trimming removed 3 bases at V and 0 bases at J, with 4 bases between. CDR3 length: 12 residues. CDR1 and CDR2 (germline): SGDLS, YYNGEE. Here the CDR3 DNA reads TGTGCCAGCAGCGCCAACTCCTACGAGCAGTACTTC. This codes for CASSANSYEQYF.

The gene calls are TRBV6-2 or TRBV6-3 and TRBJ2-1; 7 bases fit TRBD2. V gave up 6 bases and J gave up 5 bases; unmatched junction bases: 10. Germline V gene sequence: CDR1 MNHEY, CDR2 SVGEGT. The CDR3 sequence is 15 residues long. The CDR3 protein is CASSIRLAENNEQFF. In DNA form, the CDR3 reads TGTGCCAGCAGCATAAGGCTAGCGGAAAACAATGAGCAGTTCTTC.

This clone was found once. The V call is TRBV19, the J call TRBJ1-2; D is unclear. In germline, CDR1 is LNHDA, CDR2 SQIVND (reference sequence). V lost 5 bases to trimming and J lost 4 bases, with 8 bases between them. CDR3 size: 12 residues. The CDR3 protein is CASSPGSYGYTF. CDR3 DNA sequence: TGTGCCAGTAGTCCAGGTAGCTATGGCTACACCTTC.

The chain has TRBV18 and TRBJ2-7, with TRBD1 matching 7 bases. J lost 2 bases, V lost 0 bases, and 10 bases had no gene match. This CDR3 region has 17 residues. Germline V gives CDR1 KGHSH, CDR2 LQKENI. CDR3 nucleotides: TGTGCCAGCTCACCACCGTTTAAGACAGGGTCCACCTACGAGCAGTACTTC. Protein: CASSPPFKTGSTYEQYF.

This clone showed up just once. DNA of the CDR3: TGTGCCAGCAGCCTTGGGGCTAGCGCCAACAATGAGCAGTTCTTC. Its translation is CASSLGASANNEQFF. This chain joins TRBV7-9 and TRBJ2-1, with a tentative D call TRBD2 (6 bases). The CDR3 totals 15 residues. V was trimmed by 5 bases and J by 5 bases, leaving 16 bases between them. Germline V CDR1 and CDR2: SEHNR, FQNEAQ (reference sequence).

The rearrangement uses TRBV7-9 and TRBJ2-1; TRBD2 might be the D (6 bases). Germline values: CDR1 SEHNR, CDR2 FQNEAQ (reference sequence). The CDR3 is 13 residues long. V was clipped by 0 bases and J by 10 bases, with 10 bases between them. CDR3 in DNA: TGTGCCAGCAGCTTAGCGGAGGGTTGGGAGCAGTTCTTC. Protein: CASSLAEGWEQFF. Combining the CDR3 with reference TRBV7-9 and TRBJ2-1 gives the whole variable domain DTGVSQNPRHKITKRGQNVTFRCDPISEHNRLYWYRQTLGQGPEFLTYFQNEAQLEKSRLLSDRFSAERPKGSFSTLEIQRTEQGDSAMYLCASSLAEGWEQFFGPGTRLTVL.

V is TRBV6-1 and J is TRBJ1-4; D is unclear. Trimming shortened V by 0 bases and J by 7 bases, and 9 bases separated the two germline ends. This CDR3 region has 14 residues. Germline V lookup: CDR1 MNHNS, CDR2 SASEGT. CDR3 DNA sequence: TGTGCCAGCAGTGAAGCAAGGCCAGTTGAAAAACTGTTTTTT. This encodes CASSEARPVEKLFF.

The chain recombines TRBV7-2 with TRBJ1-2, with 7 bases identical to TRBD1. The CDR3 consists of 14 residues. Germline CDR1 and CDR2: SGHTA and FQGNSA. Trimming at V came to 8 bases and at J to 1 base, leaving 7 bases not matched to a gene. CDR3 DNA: TGTGCCAGCCCAGGGGGGGCGAGTAACTATGGCTACACCTTC. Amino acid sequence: CASPGGASNYGYTF.